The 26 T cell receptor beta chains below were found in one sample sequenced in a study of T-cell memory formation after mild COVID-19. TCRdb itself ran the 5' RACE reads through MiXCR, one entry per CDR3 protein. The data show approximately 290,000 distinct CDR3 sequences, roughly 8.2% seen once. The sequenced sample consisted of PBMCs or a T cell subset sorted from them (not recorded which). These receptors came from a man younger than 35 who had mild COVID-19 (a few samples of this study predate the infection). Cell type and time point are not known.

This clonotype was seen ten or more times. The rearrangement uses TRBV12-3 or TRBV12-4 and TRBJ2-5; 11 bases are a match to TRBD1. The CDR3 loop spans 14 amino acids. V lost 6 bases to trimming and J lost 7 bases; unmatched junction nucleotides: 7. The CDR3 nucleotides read TGTGCCAGCAGCTCCGGGACAGGGGGGGGGACCCAGTACTTC. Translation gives CASSSGTGGGTQYF.

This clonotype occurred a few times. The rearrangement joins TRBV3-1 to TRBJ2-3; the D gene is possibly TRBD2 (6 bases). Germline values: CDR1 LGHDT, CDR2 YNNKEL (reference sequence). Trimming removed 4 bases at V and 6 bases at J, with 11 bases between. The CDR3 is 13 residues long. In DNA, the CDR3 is TGTGCCAGCAGCCTTCTAGCGATGGATACGCAGTATTTT. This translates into CASSLLAMDTQYF.

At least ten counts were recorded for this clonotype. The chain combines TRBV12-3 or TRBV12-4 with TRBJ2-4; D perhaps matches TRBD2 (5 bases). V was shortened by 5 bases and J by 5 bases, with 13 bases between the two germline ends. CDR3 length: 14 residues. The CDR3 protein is CASSPGVGENIQYF. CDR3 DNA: TGTGCCAGCAGTCCCGGGGTTGGGGAAAACATTCAGTACTTC.

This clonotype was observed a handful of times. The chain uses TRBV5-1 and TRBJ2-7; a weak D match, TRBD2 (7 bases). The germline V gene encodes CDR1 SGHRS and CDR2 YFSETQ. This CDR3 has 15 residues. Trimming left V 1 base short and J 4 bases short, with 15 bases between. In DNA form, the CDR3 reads TGCGCCAGCAGCTTGACCTGGGGGGGCGGGTACGAGCAGTACGTC. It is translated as CASSLTWGGGYEQYV.

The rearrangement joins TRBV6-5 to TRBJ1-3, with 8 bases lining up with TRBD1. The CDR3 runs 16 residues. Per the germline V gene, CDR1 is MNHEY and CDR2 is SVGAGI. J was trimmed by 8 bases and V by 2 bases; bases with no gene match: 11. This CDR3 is CASSYRLGTGADTIYF. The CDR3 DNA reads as TGTGCCAGCAGTTACCGCCTAGGGACAGGAGCGGACACCATATATTTT.

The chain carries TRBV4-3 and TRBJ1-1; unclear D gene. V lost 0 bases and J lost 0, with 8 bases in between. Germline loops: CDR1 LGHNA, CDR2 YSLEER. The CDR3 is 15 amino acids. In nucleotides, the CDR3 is TGCGCCAGCAGCCAAGAGCCGGGATTGAACACTGAAGCTTTCTTT. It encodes CASSQEPGLNTEAFF.

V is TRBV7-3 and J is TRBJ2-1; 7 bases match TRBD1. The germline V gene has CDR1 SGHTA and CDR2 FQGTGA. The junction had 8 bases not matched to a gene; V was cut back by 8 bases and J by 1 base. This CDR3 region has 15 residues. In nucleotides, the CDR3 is TGTGCCAGCTCCAGAGACAGGGCATCCTACAATGAGCAGTTCTTC. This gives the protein CASSRDRASYNEQFF.

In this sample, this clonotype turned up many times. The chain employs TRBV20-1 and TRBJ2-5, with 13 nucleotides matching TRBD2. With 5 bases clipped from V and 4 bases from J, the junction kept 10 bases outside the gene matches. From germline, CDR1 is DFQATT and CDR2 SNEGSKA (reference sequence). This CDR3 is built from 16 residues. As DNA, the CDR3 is TGCAGTGCTCCCCCACTAGCGGGGGGGCGTAGAGAGACCCAGTACTTC. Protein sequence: CSAPPLAGGRRETQYF.

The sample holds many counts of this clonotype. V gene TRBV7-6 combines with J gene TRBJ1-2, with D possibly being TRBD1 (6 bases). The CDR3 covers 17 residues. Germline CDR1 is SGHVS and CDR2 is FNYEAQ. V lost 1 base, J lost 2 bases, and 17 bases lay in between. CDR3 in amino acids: CASSLGPRGAYNYGYTF. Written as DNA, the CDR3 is TGTGCCAGCAGCTTAGGTCCCAGGGGAGCCTACAACTATGGCTACACCTTC. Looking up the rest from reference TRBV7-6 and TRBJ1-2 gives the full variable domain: GAGVSQSPRYKVTKRGQDVALRCDPISGHVSLYWYRQALGQGPEFLTYFNYEAQQDKSGLPNDRFSAERPEGSISTLTIQRTEQRDSAMYRCASSLGPRGAYNYGYTFGSGTRLTVV.

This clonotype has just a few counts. The CDR3 nucleotides read TGTGCCAGCAGCTTGGCGGGGGGCGGTTGGGCTGGTACGCAGTATTTT. It specifies CASSLAGGGWAGTQYF. The chain has TRBV7-2 and TRBJ2-3; 8 bases fit TRBD2. With 3 bases clipped from V and 8 bases from J, the junction kept 13 bases outside the gene matches. Germline CDR1 reads SGHTA; CDR2 reads FQGNSA. There are 16 residues in the CDR3.

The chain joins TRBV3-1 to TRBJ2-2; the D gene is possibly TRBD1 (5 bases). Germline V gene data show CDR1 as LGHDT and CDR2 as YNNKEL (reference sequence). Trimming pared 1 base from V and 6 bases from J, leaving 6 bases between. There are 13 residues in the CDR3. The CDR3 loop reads CASSQAGSGELFF. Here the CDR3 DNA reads TGTGCCAGCAGCCAAGCAGGGTCCGGGGAGCTGTTTTTT.

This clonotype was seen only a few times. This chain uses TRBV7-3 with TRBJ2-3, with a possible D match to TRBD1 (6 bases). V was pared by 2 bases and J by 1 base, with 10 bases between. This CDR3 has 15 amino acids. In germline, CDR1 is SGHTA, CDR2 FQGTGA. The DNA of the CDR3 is TGTGCCAGCAGCTTATATTCAGGGGGCACAGATACGCAGTATTTT. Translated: CASSLYSGGTDTQYF.

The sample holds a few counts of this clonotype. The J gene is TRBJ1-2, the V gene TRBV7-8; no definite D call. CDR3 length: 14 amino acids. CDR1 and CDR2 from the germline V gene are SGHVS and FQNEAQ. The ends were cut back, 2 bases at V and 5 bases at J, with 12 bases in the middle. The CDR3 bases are TGTGCCAGCAGCTTAATGGGTGGGTCGTATGGCTACACCTTC. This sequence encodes CASSLMGGSYGYTF.

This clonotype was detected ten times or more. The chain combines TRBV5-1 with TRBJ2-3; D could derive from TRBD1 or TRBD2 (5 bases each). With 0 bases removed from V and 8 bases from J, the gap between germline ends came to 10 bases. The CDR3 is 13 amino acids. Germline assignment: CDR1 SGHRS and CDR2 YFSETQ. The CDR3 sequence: CASSLEQGATQYF. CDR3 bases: TGCGCCAGCAGCTTGGAGCAGGGAGCTACGCAGTATTTT.

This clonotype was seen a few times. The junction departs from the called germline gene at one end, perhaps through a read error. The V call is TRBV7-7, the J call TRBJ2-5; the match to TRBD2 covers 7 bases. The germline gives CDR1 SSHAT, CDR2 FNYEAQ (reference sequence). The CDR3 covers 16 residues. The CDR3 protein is CASSLSGSGALETQYF. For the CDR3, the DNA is TGTGCTAGCAGCTTATCGGGCAGCGGGGCCCTGGAGACCCAGTACTTC.

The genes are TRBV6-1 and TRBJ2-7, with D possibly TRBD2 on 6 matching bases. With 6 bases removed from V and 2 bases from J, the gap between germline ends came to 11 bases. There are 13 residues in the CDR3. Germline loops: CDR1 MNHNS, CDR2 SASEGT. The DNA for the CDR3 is TGTGCCAGCAGAGGGGCGGGGACCTACGAGCAGTACTTC. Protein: CASRGAGTYEQYF.

CDR3 protein: CASSYRGDEQYF. Here the CDR3 DNA reads TGTGCCAGCAGTTACCGCGGGGACGAGCAGTACTTC. The chain combines TRBV27 with TRBJ2-7; perhaps TRBD2 as D (6 bases). In germline, CDR1 is MNHEY, CDR2 SMNVEV (reference sequence). V gave up 4 bases and J gave up 5 bases, with 9 bases separating them. The CDR3 sequence is 12 residues long.

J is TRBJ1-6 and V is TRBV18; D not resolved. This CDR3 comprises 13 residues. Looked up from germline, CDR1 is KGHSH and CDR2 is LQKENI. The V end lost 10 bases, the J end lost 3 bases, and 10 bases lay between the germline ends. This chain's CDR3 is CATNDYYNSPLHF. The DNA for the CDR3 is TGTGCCACCAACGACTACTATAATTCACCCCTCCACTTT.

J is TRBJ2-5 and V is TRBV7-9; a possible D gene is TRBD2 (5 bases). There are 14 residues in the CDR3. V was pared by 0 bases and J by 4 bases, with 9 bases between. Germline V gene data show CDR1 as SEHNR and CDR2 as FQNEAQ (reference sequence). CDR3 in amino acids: CASSLAGVAETQYF. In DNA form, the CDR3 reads TGTGCCAGCAGCTTAGCGGGAGTAGCAGAGACCCAGTACTTC.

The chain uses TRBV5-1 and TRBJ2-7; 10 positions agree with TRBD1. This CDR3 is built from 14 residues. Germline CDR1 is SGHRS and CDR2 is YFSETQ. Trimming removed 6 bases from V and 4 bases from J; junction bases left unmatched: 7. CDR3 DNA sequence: TGCGCCAGCAAACCGGGACAGGGGACATACGAGCAGTACGTC. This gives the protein CASKPGQGTYEQYV.

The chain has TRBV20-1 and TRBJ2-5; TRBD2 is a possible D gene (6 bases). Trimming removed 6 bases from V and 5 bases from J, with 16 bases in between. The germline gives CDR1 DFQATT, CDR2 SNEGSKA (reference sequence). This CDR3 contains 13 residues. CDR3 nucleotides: TGCAGTGCCCCCATCCGGGGAGGTGAGACCCAGTACTTC. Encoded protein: CSAPIRGGETQYF.

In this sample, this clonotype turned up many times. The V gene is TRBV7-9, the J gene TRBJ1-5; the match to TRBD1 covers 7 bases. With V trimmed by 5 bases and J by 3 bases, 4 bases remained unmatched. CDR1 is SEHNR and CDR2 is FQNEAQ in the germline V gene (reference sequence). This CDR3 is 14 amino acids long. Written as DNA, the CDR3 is TGTGCCAGCAGCACCGACAGGGCCAATCAGCCCCAGCATTTT. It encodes CASSTDRANQPQHF.

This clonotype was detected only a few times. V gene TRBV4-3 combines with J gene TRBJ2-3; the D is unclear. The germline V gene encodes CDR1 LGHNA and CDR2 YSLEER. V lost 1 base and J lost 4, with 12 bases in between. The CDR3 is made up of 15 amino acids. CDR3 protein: CASSQVWAVSDTQYF. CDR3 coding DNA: TGCGCCAGCAGCCAAGTCTGGGCTGTCTCAGATACGCAGTATTTT.

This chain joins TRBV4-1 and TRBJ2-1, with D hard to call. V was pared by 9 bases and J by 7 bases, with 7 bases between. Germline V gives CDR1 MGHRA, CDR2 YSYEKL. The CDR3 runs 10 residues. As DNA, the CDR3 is TGCGCCAGTTGGATGAATGAGCAGTTCTTC. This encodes CASWMNEQFF.

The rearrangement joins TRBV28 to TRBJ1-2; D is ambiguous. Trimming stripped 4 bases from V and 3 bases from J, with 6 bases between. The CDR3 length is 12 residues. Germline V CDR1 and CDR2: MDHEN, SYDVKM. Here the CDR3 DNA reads TGTGCCAGCAGTTGGGTCGACTATGGCTACACCTTC. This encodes CASSWVDYGYTF.

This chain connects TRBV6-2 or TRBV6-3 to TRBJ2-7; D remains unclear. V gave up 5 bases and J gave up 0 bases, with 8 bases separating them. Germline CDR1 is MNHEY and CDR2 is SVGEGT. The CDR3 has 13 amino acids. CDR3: CASSLRFSYEQYF. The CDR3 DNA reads TGTGCCAGCAGTCTCAGGTTCTCCTACGAGCAGTACTTC.